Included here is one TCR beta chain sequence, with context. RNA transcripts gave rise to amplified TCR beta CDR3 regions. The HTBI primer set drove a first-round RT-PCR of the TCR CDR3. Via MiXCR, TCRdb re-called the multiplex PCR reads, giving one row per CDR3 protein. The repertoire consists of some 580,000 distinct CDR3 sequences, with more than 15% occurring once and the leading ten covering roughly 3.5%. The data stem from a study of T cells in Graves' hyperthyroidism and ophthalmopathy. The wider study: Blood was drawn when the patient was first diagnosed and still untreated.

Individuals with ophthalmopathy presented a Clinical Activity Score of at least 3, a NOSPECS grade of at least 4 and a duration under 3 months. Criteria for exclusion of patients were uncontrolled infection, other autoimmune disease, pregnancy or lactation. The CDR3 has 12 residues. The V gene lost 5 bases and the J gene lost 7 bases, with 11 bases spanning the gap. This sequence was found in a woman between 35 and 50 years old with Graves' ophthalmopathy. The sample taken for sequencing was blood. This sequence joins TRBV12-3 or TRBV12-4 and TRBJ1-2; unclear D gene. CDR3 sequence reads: CASSPLSRGYTF. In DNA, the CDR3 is TGTGCCAGCAGTCCTTTGAGCCGTGGCTACACCTTC.